This entry lists 22 T cell receptor beta chains sequenced from one sample in a study of response to subunit inactivated influenza vaccine. One entry per CDR3 protein, called by TCRdb with MiXCR from the RT-PCR reads. The sample shows about 530,000 distinct CDR3 sequences, approximately 10% of them seen only once. The input for sequencing was PBMCs from blood, taken on the day of vaccination. These receptors were taken from a man in his fifties who received an inactivated influenza vaccine.

This clonotype was seen repeatedly, ten times or more. This chain connects TRBV12-3 or TRBV12-4 to TRBJ2-7; maybe TRBD1 (6 bases). This CDR3 is built from 12 residues. V was clipped by 6 bases and J by 4 bases, with 10 bases between them. This chain's CDR3 is CASSSGVYEQYF. In DNA, the CDR3 is TGTGCCAGCAGCTCAGGGGTTTACGAGCAGTACTTC.

This clonotype was observed at least ten times. The chain recombines TRBV29-1 with TRBJ2-7; 10 positions match TRBD1. The CDR3 has 13 residues. Trimming removed 7 bases from V and 4 bases from J; junction bases left unmatched: 7. CDR1 and CDR2 (germline): SQVTM, ANQGSEA. The CDR3 DNA sequence: TGCAGCGCTGGGACAGGGGATTCTTACGAGCAGTACTTC. This translates into CSAGTGDSYEQYF.

This clonotype was found many times. This chain connects TRBV5-1 to TRBJ2-7; D unclear. V lost 2 bases and J 1 base, leaving 7 bases between the germline ends. The CDR3 sequence is 13 residues long. Per germline, CDR1 SGHRS and CDR2 YFSETQ. The CDR3 coding sequence is TGCGCCAGCAGCTTTGCATTTTCCTACGAGCAGTACTTC. As protein: CASSFAFSYEQYF.

This clonotype was observed a few times. The genes are TRBV7-2 and TRBJ2-3; 7 nucleotides agree with TRBD1. V gave up 6 bases and J gave up 1 base; unmatched junction bases: 7. Germline assignment: CDR1 SGHTA and CDR2 FQGNSA. The CDR3 has 15 residues. The CDR3 loop reads CASRPPGTGTDTQYF. DNA for the CDR3: TGTGCCAGCAGACCGCCCGGGACAGGCACAGATACGCAGTATTTT.

The chain is built from TRBV7-9 and TRBJ2-5, with D unclear. The CDR3 is 14 amino acids. Germline CDR1 SEHNR, CDR2 FQNEAQ (reference sequence). Deletions cut 0 bases from V and 1 base from J, with 6 bases between. The CDR3 nucleotides are TGTGCCAGCAGCTTAGCGGCACTCCAAGAGACCCAGTACTTC. It translates to CASSLAALQETQYF.

The chain employs TRBV10-2 and TRBJ2-7; D might be TRBD1 (5 bases). V dropped 7 bases and J dropped 0 bases, with 10 bases sitting between them. This CDR3 is 13 amino acids long. CDR1 and CDR2 (germline): WSHSY, SAAADI. CDR3 sequence: CASKADNSYEQYF. CDR3 in DNA: TGCGCCAGCAAGGCGGACAACTCCTACGAGCAGTACTTC.

This clonotype has only a few counts. V and J are TRBV7-9 and TRBJ2-4; D not resolved. This CDR3 has 15 residues. V gave up 1 base and J gave up 0 bases, with 7 bases separating them. Germline loops: CDR1 SEHNR, CDR2 FQNEAQ (reference sequence). DNA of the CDR3: TGTGCCAGCAGCTTAGGGTCCTCAGCCAAAAACATTCAGTACTTC. Translating gives CASSLGSSAKNIQYF.

The table lists this clonotype with many counts. A read error may account for a junction end that differs from germline. The genes are TRBV5-6 and TRBJ1-1, with 8 bases aligning to TRBD1. Germline lookup yields CDR1 SGHDT and CDR2 YYEEEE. The CDR3 sequence is 14 residues long. DNA for the CDR3: TGTGCCAGCAGCTCTGGGACAGGCTACACCGAAGCTTTCTTT. Encoded protein: CASSSGTGYTEAFF.

The CDR3 DNA follows: TGTGCCAGCAGTGGACCCGGGAGCGGGGCTTCCTACGAGCAGTACTTC. Encoded protein: CASSGPGSGASYEQYF. This sequence joins TRBV6-1 and TRBJ2-7; 7 nucleotides agree with TRBD2. Germline CDR1 and CDR2: MNHNS and SASEGT. V shed 4 bases and J 1 base; nucleotides not matched to a gene: 10. CDR3 length equals 16 residues.

This clonotype appeared a few times. Here the CDR3 reads CSVLYGNIQYF. The CDR3 DNA reads TGCAGCGTTCTCTACGGGAACATTCAGTACTTC. The rearrangement uses TRBV29-1 and TRBJ2-4; no clear D gene. This CDR3 spans 11 amino acids. The V gene lost 5 bases and the J gene lost 7 bases, with 9 bases spanning the gap. The germline gives CDR1 SQVTM, CDR2 ANQGSEA.

The rearrangement uses TRBV11-1 and TRBJ2-3, with 9 positions matching TRBD2. This CDR3 has 15 residues. Germline V gene lookup returns CDR1 SGHAT and CDR2 FQDESV (reference sequence). Germline trimming cut 4 bases from V and 5 bases from J; bases unmatched to any gene: 7. The CDR3 loop is CASSSISGSQDTQYF. CDR3 bases: TGTGCCAGCAGCTCTATTAGCGGGAGCCAAGATACGCAGTATTTT.

This clonotype was counted between two and nine times. V gene TRBV20-1 combines with J gene TRBJ2-7, with D tentatively TRBD1 (6 bases). Trimming cost V 6 bases and J 1 base, with 10 bases left between them. CDR3 length equals 12 residues. The germline gives CDR1 DFQATT, CDR2 SNEGSKA (reference sequence). The CDR3, as DNA: TGCAGTGCCCCACAGGGATCCTACGAGCAGTACTTC. It translates to CSAPQGSYEQYF.

The rearrangement joins TRBV5-1 to TRBJ2-3; D is perhaps TRBD1 (6 bases). The germline gives CDR1 SGHRS, CDR2 YFSETQ. V lost 1 base and J 6 bases, leaving 12 bases between the germline ends. This CDR3 comprises 14 residues. The DNA for the CDR3 is TGCGCCAGCAGCTTGCGCAGGGGCATCGATACGCAGTATTTT. Its protein is CASSLRRGIDTQYF. Full variable domain (rest looked up from reference TRBV5-1 and TRBJ2-3): KAGVTQTPRYLIKTRGQQVTLSCSPISGHRSVSWYQQTPGQGLQFLFEYFSETQRNKGNFPGRFSGRQFSNSRSEMNVSTLELGDSALYLCASSLRRGIDTQYFGPGTRLTVL.

The chain uses TRBV11-3 and TRBJ2-1, with D perhaps matching TRBD2 (5 bases). CDR3 length: 13 amino acids. The V end lost 3 bases, the J end lost 7 bases, and 10 bases lay between the germline ends. The germline V gene encodes CDR1 SGHNT and CDR2 YENEEA. CDR3: CASSFRRGNEQFF. The DNA for the CDR3 is TGTGCCAGCAGCTTTAGACGAGGGAATGAGCAGTTCTTC. The variable domain in full, with the rest retrieved from reference TRBV11-3 and TRBJ2-1, is EAGVVQSPRYKIIEKKQPVAFWCNPISGHNTLYWYLQNLGQGPELLIRYENEEAVDDSQLPKDRFSAERLKGVDSTLKIQPAELGDSAVYLCASSFRRGNEQFFGPGTRLTVL.

This chain connects TRBV24-1 to TRBJ2-3; D gene ambiguous. The CDR3 runs to 16 residues. Germline assignment: CDR1 KGHDR and CDR2 SFDVKD. The V and J ends lost 5 bases and 1 base respectively, with 15 bases between them. Written as DNA, the CDR3 is TGTGCCACCAGTGCCGTCGGCAGGCTTGGCACAGATACGCAGTATTTT. Residues: CATSAVGRLGTDTQYF.

This clonotype was counted between two and nine times. The chain links TRBV20-1 to TRBJ2-2, with D perhaps given as TRBD1 or TRBD2 (6 bases each). The CDR3 is 14 residues long. Germline V gene data show CDR1 as DFQATT and CDR2 as SNEGSKA (reference sequence). The V gene lost 2 bases and the J gene lost 5 bases, with 12 bases spanning the gap. DNA for the CDR3: TGCAGTGCTAGATCCGGGGGCGCGACCGGGGAGCTGTTTTTT. This codes for CSARSGGATGELFF.

V and J are TRBV19 and TRBJ2-1; the D is unclear. Germline values: CDR1 LNHDA, CDR2 SQIVND (reference sequence). The V end lost 11 bases, the J end lost 6 bases, and 23 bases lay between the germline ends. The CDR3 runs 15 residues. Here the CDR3 DNA reads TGTGCCTCCGCTCCGGGCTCCGCCAACTCCAATGAGCAGTTCTTC. Translating gives CASAPGSANSNEQFF.

This clonotype was counted only a few times. The chain carries TRBV11-2 and TRBJ2-1; a weak D match, TRBD2 (7 bases). CDR1 is SGHAT, CDR2 FQNNGV, per germline. Trimming pared 6 bases from V and 2 bases from J, leaving 17 bases between. The CDR3 has 16 residues. CDR3 loop: CASRTIGGRAYNEQFF. As DNA, the CDR3 is TGTGCCAGCAGAACCATAGGGGGGAGGGCCTACAATGAGCAGTTCTTC.

This chain joins TRBV18 and TRBJ2-5; no clear D. CDR3 length: 13 amino acids. V shed 3 bases and J shed 2 bases, with 7 bases lying between them. Looked up from germline, CDR1 is KGHSH and CDR2 is LQKENI. The CDR3 sequence: CASSPQDQETQYF. The DNA of the CDR3 is TGTGCCAGCTCACCTCAAGATCAAGAGACCCAGTACTTC.

The chain has TRBV6-2 or TRBV6-3 and TRBJ2-2; a weak D match, TRBD2 (6 bases). The CDR3 is 14 amino acids. CDR1 and CDR2 from the germline V gene are MNHEY and SVGEGT. The V gene lost 7 bases and the J gene lost 6 bases, with 15 bases spanning the gap. DNA of the CDR3: TGTGCCAGCACCAAGCGGGTTGAGCCCGGGGAGCTGTTTTTT. Translated: CASTKRVEPGELFF.

The V call is TRBV4-1, the J call TRBJ2-7, with unresolved D. V gave up 4 bases and J gave up 5 bases, with 18 bases separating them. Germline assignment: CDR1 MGHRA and CDR2 YSYEKL. CDR3 size: 15 residues. CDR3 protein: CASSPSPGHFDEQYF. The CDR3 nucleotides read TGCGCCAGCAGCCCATCCCCAGGTCACTTCGACGAGCAGTACTTC.

This clonotype was counted at least ten times. The chain employs TRBV7-2 and TRBJ2-1, with unresolved D. From germline, CDR1 is SGHTA and CDR2 FQGNSA. V was cut by 1 base and J by 8 bases, with 12 bases left in between. There are 14 residues in the CDR3. This CDR3 reads CASSLGLAEDEQFF. DNA of the CDR3: TGTGCCAGCAGCTTAGGGTTAGCTGAGGATGAGCAGTTCTTC.